The present T cell receptor beta chain was sequenced within a study of shared clonotypes between healthy human individuals. Study context: Each donor's CD4 naive and CD4 memory cells filled three plates apiece, CD8 naive two, and CD8 memory one.

On sorted subsets, replicate PCRs used approximately 200 ng DNA, or 25,000 to 35,000 T cell genomes. Clones were read by immunoSEQ multiplex PCR, and TCRdb kept only the in-frame ones, dropping some. The top ten hold over 1.5% of the sample, which has more than 2 million clones, just over 90% seen once. Remarks on this clone: Its antigen remains unidentified.

General study findings and limits: Clonotype sharing levels among donors were expected to vary with sequencing depth.

Germline CDR1 reads LGHNT; CDR2 reads FRNRAP. The CDR3 covers 15 residues. V was clipped by 3 bases and J by 7 bases; unmatched bases: 7. Positive CCR7 selection of CD45RO-negative cells yielded the naive CD8 cells, and terminally differentiated effector memory CD45RA+ cells were excluded. Donors, without exception, were Caucasian adults residing in Nashville, Tennessee. This chain joins TRBV12-5 and TRBJ2-1, with 9 bases fitting TRBD1. Input material: naive CD8+ T cells from PBMCs. This clonotype was sampled from a man in his late teens or twenties in good health. Some clones in this sample may be carry-over from other donors' samples. The CDR3 protein is CASGLGTGQFNEQFF. CDR3 nucleotides: TGTGCTAGTGGTTTAGGGACAGGGCAATTTAATGAGCAGTTCTTC.